Following are 18 T cell receptor beta chains from one sample sequenced in a study of blood T cells in healthy people across ages. Through a sample-barcoded 5' primer and a J-beta primer mix, a second PCR was run for roughly 7 to 12 cycles. TCRdb called the 5' RACE reads again in MiXCR, with one record for every CDR3 protein. Found here are around 1,700,000 distinct CDR3 sequences, 28% of them singletons; the top ten hold 7.7%. Sequenced material: blood. The source is a woman aged 25-40 years in good health.

A note on this clonotype: A read error may explain this, as a much larger clone is one base away. CDR3 sequence reads: CASSRRGRSGYIF. CDR3 DNA: TGTGCCAGCAGTCGTCGAGGACGTTCTGGCTACATCTTC. V is TRBV12-3 or TRBV12-4 and J is TRBJ1-2, with D uncertain. The CDR3 runs to 13 residues.

The chain links TRBV4-2 to TRBJ1-1; 8 positions match TRBD1. Germline V CDR1 and CDR2: LGHNA, YNFKEQ. J was trimmed by 4 bases and V by 5 bases; bases with no gene match: 3. The CDR3 is made up of 13 amino acids. The CDR3 sequence: CASSDTGGTEAFF. CDR3 bases: TGTGCCAGCAGCGACACAGGGGGCACTGAAGCTTTCTTT.

This clonotype was found a few times. The junction does not match germline at one end; this may be a read error. The J gene is TRBJ2-1, the V gene TRBV6-4; TRBD1 is a possible D gene (8 bases). The CDR3 contains 15 residues. Germline V gene sequence: CDR1 MRHNA, CDR2 SNTAGT. The CDR3 here is CTSSIDRGGNNEQFF. Here the CDR3 DNA reads TGTACCAGCTCCATCGACAGGGGAGGGAACAATGAGCAGTTCTTC.

Turning to this clonotype: This may stem from a read error, because a much larger clone lies one nucleotide away. This chain joins TRBV10-3 and TRBJ2-5; 7 bases are shared with TRBD1. J was trimmed by 2 bases and V by 6 bases; bases with no gene match: 3. Per germline, CDR1 ENHRY and CDR2 SYGVKD. The CDR3 runs to 13 residues. In DNA, the CDR3 is TGTGCCATCAGGGGGACAGTACAAGAGACCCAGTACTTC. It encodes CAIRGTVQETQYF.

There are a few counts of this clonotype. V gene TRBV5-6 combines with J gene TRBJ1-1; D not certain. The CDR3 length is 15 residues. Germline CDR1 is SGHDT and CDR2 is YYEEEE. V lost 3 bases and J 1 base, leaving 13 bases between the germline ends. In nucleotides, the CDR3 is TGTGCCAGCAGCTCAGGCACCGGGTCGAACACTGAAGCTTTCTTT. This codes for CASSSGTGSNTEAFF. The full variable domain, its missing parts supplied by reference TRBV5-6 and TRBJ1-1, is DAGVTQSPTHLIKTRGQQVTLRCSPKSGHDTVSWYQQALGQGPQFIFQYYEEEERQRGNFPDRFSGHQFPNYSSELNVNALLLGDSALYLCASSSGTGSNTEAFFGQGTRLTVV.

Of note for this clonotype: This CDR3 fails to terminate in the conserved phenylalanine or tryptophan, so it likely reflects a read error. The chain links TRBV24-1 to TRBJ2-3, with a possible D match to TRBD2 (6 bases). The CDR3 is made up of 18 amino acids. The V gene lost 5 bases and the J gene lost 0 bases, with 20 bases spanning the gap. Per the germline V gene, CDR1 is KGHDR and CDR2 is SFDVKD. The CDR3: CATSARGGPMASTDTQYL. The CDR3 DNA follows: TGTGCCACCAGTGCCCGGGGAGGTCCGATGGCTAGCACAGATACGCAGTATCTT.

CDR3 bases: TGCGCCAGCAGCCCTGGAGGGACAGGTTCCTTGAACATTCAGTACTTC. It codes for CASSPGGTGSLNIQYF. This chain links TRBV5-1 with TRBJ2-4; 8 bases are shared with TRBD1. The ends lost 4 bases at V and 7 bases at J; junction bases unmatched: 13. The germline V gene has CDR1 SGHRS and CDR2 YFSETQ. The CDR3 consists of 16 residues. Complete variable domain (other parts from reference TRBV5-1 and TRBJ2-4): KAGVTQTPRYLIKTRGQQVTLSCSPISGHRSVSWYQQTPGQGLQFLFEYFSETQRNKGNFPGRFSGRQFSNSRSEMNVSTLELGDSALYLCASSPGGTGSLNIQYFGAGTRLSVL.

To note about this clonotype: An end of the junction differs from the germline gene, which may be a read error. The chain combines TRBV7-3 with TRBJ2-1; D is unclear. The V gene's germline CDR1 is SGHTA and CDR2 FQGTGA. The CDR3 spans 12 residues. For the CDR3, the DNA is TGTGCCGGCAGCTCCCCCTCAAATGAGCAGTTCTTC. Protein sequence: CAGSSPSNEQFF.

This clonotype was counted between two and nine times. Relative to the germline gene, one junction end is altered; a read error may explain this. As DNA, the CDR3 is TGTGACAGCAGCTTGGACCGGGGCGGGGATACGCAGTATTTT. It encodes CDSSLDRGGDTQYF. V and J are TRBV11-2 and TRBJ2-3, with D perhaps TRBD1 or TRBD2 (5 bases each). CDR1 and CDR2 from the germline V gene are SGHAT and FQNNGV. The CDR3 contains 14 residues.

This clonotype was detected a few times. The chain recombines TRBV10-3 with TRBJ2-7; TRBD1 aligns across 10 bases. The CDR3 sequence is 14 residues long. The V gene's germline CDR1 is ENHRY and CDR2 SYGVKD. Germline trimming cut 11 bases from V and 3 bases from J; bases unmatched to any gene: 10. This CDR3 is CAARGGQGDYEQYF. The DNA for the CDR3 is TGTGCCGCCAGGGGTGGACAGGGGGACTACGAGCAGTACTTC.

V gene TRBV2 combines with J gene TRBJ1-2; D not certain. V lost 7 bases to trimming and J lost 8 bases, with 20 bases between them. Germline-derived CDR1 and CDR2 are SNHLY and FYNNEI. The CDR3 spans 14 residues. The CDR3 is CASTPEVDTMGYTF. Here the CDR3 DNA reads TGTGCCAGCACCCCCGAGGTTGACACTATGGGCTACACCTTC. The full variable domain, rest sourced from reference TRBV2 and TRBJ1-2, is EPEVTQTPSHQVTQMGQEVILRCVPISNHLYFYWYRQILGQKVEFLVSFYNNEISEKSEIFDDQFSVERPDGSNFTLKIRSTKLEDSAMYFCASTPEVDTMGYTFGSGTRLTVV.

The chain uses TRBV10-3 and TRBJ2-6; D unclear. Trimming took 3 bases from V and 0 from J, leaving 12 bases between them. The CDR3 is made up of 17 amino acids. Germline loops: CDR1 ENHRY, CDR2 SYGVKD. CDR3 residues: CAISDSTLSSGANVLTF. The CDR3 nucleotides read TGTGCCATCAGTGACTCGACCCTGAGCTCTGGGGCCAACGTCCTGACTTTC.

V is TRBV11-2 and J is TRBJ2-2; 9 positions agree with TRBD2. Germline assignment: CDR1 SGHAT and CDR2 FQNNGV. V trimming: 1 base; J trimming: 6 bases; junction bases outside the gene matches: 9. The CDR3 runs to 17 residues. CDR3 sequence reads: CASSLGLSGGSSGELFF. The CDR3 region has the DNA TGTGCCAGCAGCTTAGGCCTTAGCGGGGGTTCGTCCGGGGAGCTGTTTTTT.

V and J are TRBV14 and TRBJ2-7, with a tentative D call TRBD1 (5 bases). The CDR3 covers 13 residues. V dropped 1 base and J dropped 6 bases, with 10 bases sitting between them. CDR1 and CDR2 from the germline V gene are SGHDN and FVKESK. The CDR3 is CASSQAQGLEQYF. The CDR3 DNA follows: TGTGCCAGCAGCCAAGCCCAGGGCCTCGAGCAGTACTTC.

There are a few counts of this clonotype. This chain links TRBV7-2 with TRBJ1-5, with D possibly TRBD1 on 5 matching bases. CDR1 SGHTA and CDR2 FQGNSA come from the germline V gene. The CDR3 runs to 14 residues. V gave up 5 bases and J gave up 7 bases, with 15 bases separating them. As DNA, the CDR3 is TGTGCCAGCAGCCACGGCAGGGTGCGCCAGCCCCAGCATTTT. Its protein product is CASSHGRVRQPQHF.

The table lists this clonotype with many counts. The V call is TRBV7-9, the J call TRBJ2-7; 9 bases agree with TRBD1. CDR1 SEHNR and CDR2 FQNEAQ come from the germline V gene (reference sequence). CDR3 length: 16 residues. The V gene end was trimmed by 0 bases and the J gene end by 3 bases; junction bases not matched to a gene: 6. The CDR3 loop reads CASSLAGTGNFYEQYF. The DNA of the CDR3 is TGTGCCAGCAGCTTAGCGGGGACAGGGAATTTCTACGAGCAGTACTTC.

The chain recombines TRBV5-6 with TRBJ1-2, with D hard to call. Germline CDR1 SGHDT, CDR2 YYEEEE. There are 12 residues in the CDR3. Trimming took 0 bases from V and 8 from J, leaving 8 bases between them. The CDR3 bases are TGTGCCAGCAGCTTGGAGATCGAAGGCTACACCTTC. This encodes CASSLEIEGYTF.

CDR3 region: CASGFLVGAGGLEQFF. The CDR3 nucleotides are TGTGCTAGTGGTTTCTTGGTCGGGGCGGGGGGCCTTGAGCAGTTCTTC. V usage is TRBV12-5 and J usage is TRBJ2-1; TRBD2 matches 8 bases. The germline CDR1 and CDR2 sequences are LGHNT and FRNRAP. V lost 3 bases and J lost 9; bases outside the gene matches: 13. CDR3 length equals 16 residues.